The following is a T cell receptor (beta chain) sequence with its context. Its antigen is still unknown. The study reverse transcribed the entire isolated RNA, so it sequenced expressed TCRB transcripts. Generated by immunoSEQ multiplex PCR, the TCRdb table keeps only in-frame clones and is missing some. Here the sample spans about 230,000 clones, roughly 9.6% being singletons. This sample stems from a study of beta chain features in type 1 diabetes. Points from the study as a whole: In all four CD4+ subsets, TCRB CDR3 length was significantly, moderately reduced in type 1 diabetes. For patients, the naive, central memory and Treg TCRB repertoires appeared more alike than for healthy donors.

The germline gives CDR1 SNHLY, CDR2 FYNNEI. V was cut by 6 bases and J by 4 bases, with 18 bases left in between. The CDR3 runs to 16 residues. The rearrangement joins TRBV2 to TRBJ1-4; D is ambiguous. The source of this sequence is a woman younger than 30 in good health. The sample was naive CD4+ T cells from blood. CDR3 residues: CASSLAAVRVNEKLFF. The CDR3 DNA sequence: TGTGCCAGCAGCCTAGCGGCGGTTCGCGTTAATGAAAAACTGTTTTTT.